Sequencing of this T cell receptor (beta chain) was carried out in a study of cytomegalovirus exposure and HLA in healthy donors. The study, taken as a whole, reports: Near-uniform donor sequencing depth was presumed by presence/absence analyses. No immune exposure information besides CMV serostatus was available. A later analysis linked a missense DCLRE1C variant to TCR beta V- and J-gene trimming.

Primers for the PCR totalled 60 Vbeta and 13 Jbeta. Method: immunoSEQ multiplex PCR; TCRdb's copy keeps in-frame clones and lacks some. The sample has approximately 190,000 clones; around 88% are singletons. The CDR3 consists of 15 residues. In germline, CDR1 is MDHEN, CDR2 SYDVKM. V lost 5 bases to trimming and J lost 3 bases; unmatched junction nucleotides: 6. This clone appeared a single time. As yet, its antigen is unknown. The rearrangement joins TRBV28 to TRBJ1-1; 10 positions agree with TRBD1. This receptor was taken from a man between 35 and 55 years old in good health and CMV-seropositive. Sequencing was done on a sample of PBMCs. The chain's CDR3 is CASSAPGTGDTEAFF. DNA for the CDR3: TGTGCCAGCAGTGCTCCGGGGACAGGGGACACTGAAGCTTTCTTT.